The 17 T cell receptor beta chains listed next were all sequenced from one sample in a study of long-term antiretroviral therapy in people with HIV. A v3.0 immunoSEQ assay was performed at survey level. Using immunoSEQ multiplex PCR, the repertoire was profiled, and TCRdb retains in-frame clones only, with some absent. There are 34,000 or so clones in the sample; 94% occur only once, and around 3.8% lies in the top ten. The source was unsorted PBMCs, collected just over 5 years after starting antiretroviral therapy. The receptors shown here come from a woman aged 50 to 60 with HIV.

J is TRBJ2-3 and V is TRBV7-8; 7 bases are a match to TRBD1. The CDR3 contains 15 residues. V lost 5 bases, J lost 6 bases, and 11 bases stayed unmatched. The germline V gene has CDR1 SGHVS and CDR2 FQNEAQ. CDR3 region: CASSLSATGSDTQYF. In DNA, the CDR3 is TGTGCCAGCAGCCTCTCAGCGACAGGGAGTGATACGCAGTATTTT.

This rearrangement joins TRBV9 to TRBJ2-1; 8 positions agree with TRBD1. The junction had 6 bases not matched to a gene; V was cut back by 4 bases and J by 6 bases. Germline loops: CDR1 SGDLS, CDR2 YYNGEE. The CDR3 is 14 residues long. The CDR3 is CASSPGQGFNEQFF. The CDR3 DNA sequence: TGTGCCAGCAGCCCCGGACAGGGTTTCAATGAGCAGTTCTTC.

The rearrangement links TRBV28 to TRBJ1-2, with D tentatively TRBD1 (6 bases). V shed 5 bases and J shed 6 bases, with 19 bases lying between them. Germline assignment: CDR1 MDHEN and CDR2 SYDVKM. This CDR3 comprises 15 residues. CDR3 loop: CASSPLQGPFDGYTF. Written as DNA, the CDR3 is TGTGCCAGCAGTCCCCTACAGGGCCCCTTTGATGGCTACACCTTC.

J is TRBJ2-5 and V is TRBV30; TRBD1 might be the D (5 bases). The CDR3 sequence is 14 residues long. Trimming stripped 3 bases from V and 5 bases from J, with 16 bases between. Germline V CDR1 and CDR2: GTSNPN, SVGIG (reference sequence). The DNA for the CDR3 is TGTGCCTGGAGCGCTGGACACCTTGGGGAGACCCAGTACTTC. This encodes CAWSAGHLGETQYF. Full variable domain (rest looked up from reference TRBV30 and TRBJ2-5): SQTIHQWPATLVQPVGSPLSLECTVEGTSNPNLYWYRQAAGRGLQLLFYSVGIGQISSEVPQNLSASRPQDRQFILSSKKLLLSDSGFYLCAWSAGHLGETQYFGPGTRLLVL.

V and J are TRBV6-5 and TRBJ1-3, with TRBD1 matching 8 bases. Germline loops: CDR1 MNHEY, CDR2 SVGAGI. V lost 0 bases to trimming and J lost 2 bases; unmatched junction nucleotides: 0. There are 15 residues in the CDR3. In DNA form, the CDR3 reads TGTGCCAGCAGTTACTCGACAGGGGCTGGAAACACCATATATTTT. It yields the protein CASSYSTGAGNTIYF.

The J gene is TRBJ1-3, the V gene TRBV5-6, with TRBD1 matching 10 bases. J gave up 2 bases and V 4 bases, and 6 bases lay outside the gene matches. The CDR3 runs 16 residues. Germline V lookup: CDR1 SGHDT, CDR2 YYEEEE. CDR3 bases: TGTGCCAGCAGCCGGGACAGGGGATCCCCTGGAAACACCATATATTTT. Translation gives CASSRDRGSPGNTIYF.

The chain uses TRBV4-1 and TRBJ1-1, with D uncertain. The V end was cut by 8 bases, the J end by 5 bases, with 18 bases between. Germline-derived CDR1 and CDR2 are MGHRA and YSYEKL. The CDR3 runs to 14 residues. CDR3 in amino acids: CASRTPTERTEAFF. The CDR3, as DNA: TGCGCCAGCCGGACCCCCACGGAGAGAACTGAAGCTTTCTTT.

J is TRBJ2-2 and V is TRBV5-1; D not resolved. The germline V gene encodes CDR1 SGHRS and CDR2 YFSETQ. V was pared by 0 bases and J by 3 bases, with 3 bases between. This CDR3 region has 13 residues. Written as DNA, the CDR3 is TGCGCCAGCAGCTTGGCAGACACCGGGGAGCTGTTTTTT. Translated: CASSLADTGELFF. Drawing the rest from reference TRBV5-1 and TRBJ2-2, the complete variable domain is KAGVTQTPRYLIKTRGQQVTLSCSPISGHRSVSWYQQTPGQGLQFLFEYFSETQRNKGNFPGRFSGRQFSNSRSEMNVSTLELGDSALYLCASSLADTGELFFGEGSRLTVL.

The chain is built from TRBV19 and TRBJ2-5; tentatively, D is TRBD2 (5 bases). Trimming removed 3 bases from V and 4 bases from J, with 15 bases in between. Germline V CDR1 and CDR2: LNHDA, SQIVND (reference sequence). The CDR3 loop spans 15 amino acids. CDR3 nucleotide sequence: TGTGCCAGTAGTATTCCGGGGAAATTAGGAGAGACCCAGTACTTC. This encodes CASSIPGKLGETQYF.

A few counts support this clone. The chain links TRBV2 to TRBJ1-2, with a possible D match to TRBD1 (5 bases). CDR1 is SNHLY and CDR2 is FYNNEI in the germline V gene. The CDR3 length is 12 residues. V was pared by 4 bases and J by 4 bases, with 7 bases between. The CDR3 bases are TGTGCCAGCAGTGGAGACAGCTATGGCTACACCTTC. Translated, it gives CASSGDSYGYTF.

V is TRBV9 and J is TRBJ1-1; D is possibly TRBD1 (5 bases). Germline V CDR1 and CDR2: SGDLS, YYNGEE. The CDR3 extends over 16 amino acids. V shed 0 bases and J shed 4 bases, with 16 bases lying between them. The CDR3 region is CASSVVMSGGRTEAFF. CDR3 DNA sequence: TGTGCCAGCAGCGTAGTTATGTCGGGGGGACGCACTGAAGCTTTCTTT. The whole variable domain, remainder taken from reference TRBV9 and TRBJ1-1, is DSGVTQTPKHLITATGQRVTLRCSPRSGDLSVYWYQQSLDQGLQFLIQYYNGEERAKGNILERFSAQQFPDLHSELNLSSLELGDSALYFCASSVVMSGGRTEAFFGQGTRLTVV.

CDR3 amino acids: CASRLEAAKNIQYF. CDR3 sequence (DNA): TGTGCCAGTAGATTGGAAGCGGCCAAAAACATTCAGTACTTC. The chain recombines TRBV19 with TRBJ2-4; D ambiguous. This CDR3 contains 14 residues. The germline V and J ends were trimmed by 6 bases and 1 base, with 10 bases remaining between them. Germline-derived CDR1 and CDR2 are LNHDA and SQIVND (reference sequence).

This clone was recorded a few times. The V call is TRBV14, the J call TRBJ1-2, with TRBD1 matching 7 bases. V shed 4 bases and J 3 bases; nucleotides not matched to a gene: 5. The CDR3 is made up of 14 amino acids. Per germline, CDR1 SGHDN and CDR2 FVKESK. CDR3 DNA: TGTGCCAGCAGCCGTCTCGACAGGGACTATGGCTACACCTTC. Protein product: CASSRLDRDYGYTF. Full variable domain (rest looked up from reference TRBV14 and TRBJ1-2): EAGVTQFPSHSVIEKGQTVTLRCDPISGHDNLYWYRRVMGKEIKFLLHFVKESKQDESGMPNNRFLAERTGGTYSTLKVQPAELEDSGVYFCASSRLDRDYGYTFGSGTRLTVV.

The chain has TRBV19 and TRBJ1-5; D might be TRBD1 (5 bases). CDR3 length: 16 residues. The germline CDR1 and CDR2 sequences are LNHDA and SQIVND (reference sequence). V shed 5 bases and J shed 4 bases, with 18 bases lying between them. CDR3 nucleotide sequence: TGTGCCAGTAGTGCGCACTCAGGGTCGGGGAATCAGCCCCAGCATTTT. It is translated as CASSAHSGSGNQPQHF.

The chain recombines TRBV7-2 with TRBJ2-7; D call uncertain. The CDR3 covers 14 residues. Looked up from germline, CDR1 is SGHTA and CDR2 is FQGNSA. Trimming removed 1 base from V and 1 base from J, with 8 bases in between. The CDR3 is CASSLEVRSYEQYF. DNA of the CDR3: TGTGCCAGCAGCTTAGAGGTCAGGTCCTACGAGCAGTACTTC. The full variable domain, its missing parts supplied by reference TRBV7-2 and TRBJ2-7, is GAGVSQSPSNKVTEKGKDVELRCDPISGHTALYWYRQSLGQGLEFLIYFQGNSAPDKSGLPSDRFSAERTGGSVSTLTIQRTQQEDSAVYLCASSLEVRSYEQYFGPGTRLTVT.

This clone was detected once. The chain joins TRBV6-6 to TRBJ1-2; the D is unclear. The CDR3 totals 15 residues. V was trimmed by 5 bases and J by 6 bases, leaving 19 bases between them. The germline gives CDR1 MNHNY, CDR2 SVGAGI (reference sequence). CDR3 DNA sequence: TGTGCCAGCAGTCGCCTGGGAACAGTCGCCCATGGCTACACCTTC. It codes for CASSRLGTVAHGYTF.

The genes are TRBV5-8 and TRBJ2-7, with D possibly matching TRBD2 (5 bases). Germline V CDR1 and CDR2: SGHTS, YDEGEE. This CDR3 is 13 amino acids long. Trimming shortened V by 1 base and J by 6 bases, and 11 bases separated the two germline ends. CDR3 loop: CASSLPGIPEQYF. CDR3 sequence (DNA): TGTGCCAGCAGCTTGCCCGGGATACCCGAGCAGTACTTC. Combining the CDR3 with reference TRBV5-8 and TRBJ2-7 gives the whole variable domain EAGVTQSPTHLIKTRGQQATLRCSPISGHTSVYWYQQALGLGLQFLLWYDEGEERNRGNFPPRFSGRQFPNYSSELNVNALELEDSALYLCASSLPGIPEQYFGPGTRLTVT.